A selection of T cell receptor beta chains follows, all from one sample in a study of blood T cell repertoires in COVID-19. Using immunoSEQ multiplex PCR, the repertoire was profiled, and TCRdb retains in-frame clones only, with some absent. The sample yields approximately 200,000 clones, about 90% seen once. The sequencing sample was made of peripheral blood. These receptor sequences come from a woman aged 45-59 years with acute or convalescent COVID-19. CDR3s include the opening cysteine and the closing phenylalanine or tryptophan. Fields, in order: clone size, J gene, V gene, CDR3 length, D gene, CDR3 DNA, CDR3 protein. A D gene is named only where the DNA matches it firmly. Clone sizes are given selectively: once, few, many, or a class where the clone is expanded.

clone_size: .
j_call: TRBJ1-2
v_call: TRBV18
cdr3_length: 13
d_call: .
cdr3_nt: TGTGCCAGCTCACCAGGGCAGGGTAAAGGCTACACCTTC
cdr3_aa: CASSPGQGKGYTF

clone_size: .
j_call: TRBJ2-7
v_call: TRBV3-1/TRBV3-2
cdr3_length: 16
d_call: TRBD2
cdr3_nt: TGTGCCAGCAGCCCTAGCGGGGCGGGGGTTATCTACGAGCAGTACTTC
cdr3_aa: CASSPSGAGVIYEQYF

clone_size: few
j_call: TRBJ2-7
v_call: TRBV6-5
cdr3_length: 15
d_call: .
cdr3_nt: TGTGCCAGCAGTACAGAGTTACGGGGGATGTACGAGCAGTACTTC
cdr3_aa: CASSTELRGMYEQYF

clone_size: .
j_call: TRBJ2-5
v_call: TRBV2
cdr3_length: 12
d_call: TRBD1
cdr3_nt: TGTGCCAGCAAAACAGGGGGGGAGACCCAGTACTTC
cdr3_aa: CASKTGGETQYF

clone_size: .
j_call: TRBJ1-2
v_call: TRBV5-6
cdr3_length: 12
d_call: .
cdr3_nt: TGTGCCAGCAGCCCCGACAGGAATGGCTACACCTTC
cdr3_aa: CASSPDRNGYTF

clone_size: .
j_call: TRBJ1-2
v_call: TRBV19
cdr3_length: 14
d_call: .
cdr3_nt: TGTGCCAGTAGCACTACCGGGACACCCTATGGCTACACCTTC
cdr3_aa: CASSTTGTPYGYTF

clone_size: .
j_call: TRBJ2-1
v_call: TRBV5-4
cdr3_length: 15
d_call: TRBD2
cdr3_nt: TGTGCCAGCAGCTTGCGACTAGCGGGAGGGAATGAGCAGTTCTTC
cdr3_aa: CASSLRLAGGNEQFF

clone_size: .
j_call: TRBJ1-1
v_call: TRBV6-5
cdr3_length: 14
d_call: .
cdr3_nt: TGTGCCAGCACCCGGGGGGGCGCATACACTGAAGCTTTCTTT
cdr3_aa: CASTRGGAYTEAFF

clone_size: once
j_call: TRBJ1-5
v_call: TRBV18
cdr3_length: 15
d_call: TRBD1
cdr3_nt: TGTGCCAGCTCACCCGGACAGGAATACGGTCAGCCCCAGCATTTT
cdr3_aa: CASSPGQEYGQPQHF

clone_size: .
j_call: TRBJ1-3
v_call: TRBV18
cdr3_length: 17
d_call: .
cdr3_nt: TGTGCCAGCTCACCACGTCCGGGACAAGAAAATGGAAACACCATATATTTT
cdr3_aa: CASSPRPGQENGNTIYF

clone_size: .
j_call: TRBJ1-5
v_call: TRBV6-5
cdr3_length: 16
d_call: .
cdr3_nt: TGTGCCAGCAGTTACTCCGAGCCGCTAGGCAATCAGCCCCAGCATTTT
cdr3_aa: CASSYSEPLGNQPQHF

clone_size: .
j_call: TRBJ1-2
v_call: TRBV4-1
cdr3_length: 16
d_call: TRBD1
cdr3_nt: TGCGCCAGCAGCCAAGCCCCGGGACAGACTTCGGGTGGCTACACCTTC
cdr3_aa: CASSQAPGQTSGGYTF

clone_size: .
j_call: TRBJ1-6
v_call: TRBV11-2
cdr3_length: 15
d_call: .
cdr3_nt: TGTGCCAGCAGCTTAGATATGACGGGGAATTCACCCCTCCACTTT
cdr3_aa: CASSLDMTGNSPLHF

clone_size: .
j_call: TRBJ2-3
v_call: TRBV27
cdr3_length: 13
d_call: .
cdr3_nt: TGTGCCAGCAGTTTAACAATTTCCGATACGCAGTATTTT
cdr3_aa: CASSLTISDTQYF

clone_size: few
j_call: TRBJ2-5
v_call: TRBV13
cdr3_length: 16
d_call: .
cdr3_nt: TGTGCCAGCAGCTTTGGGTACGGGAGTATTCCGGAGACCCAGTACTTC
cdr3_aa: CASSFGYGSIPETQYF

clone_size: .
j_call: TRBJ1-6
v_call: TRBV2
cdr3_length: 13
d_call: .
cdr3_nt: TGTGCCAGCACTTTCGGCGGCAATTCACCCCTCCACTTT
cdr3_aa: CASTFGGNSPLHF

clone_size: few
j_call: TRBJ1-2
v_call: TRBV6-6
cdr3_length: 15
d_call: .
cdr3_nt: TGTGCCAGCAGTACCGACAGGCTTACTAACTATGGCTACACCTTC
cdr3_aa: CASSTDRLTNYGYTF

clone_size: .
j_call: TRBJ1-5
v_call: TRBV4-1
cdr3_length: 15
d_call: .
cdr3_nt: TGCGCCAGCAGCCGGGGCCCAGATAGCAATCAGCCCCAGCATTTT
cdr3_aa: CASSRGPDSNQPQHF

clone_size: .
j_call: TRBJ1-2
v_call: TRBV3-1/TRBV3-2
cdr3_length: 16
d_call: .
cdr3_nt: TGTGCCAGCAGCCTTATGCGGCGGGGCCTCGACTATGGCTACACCTTC
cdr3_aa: CASSLMRRGLDYGYTF

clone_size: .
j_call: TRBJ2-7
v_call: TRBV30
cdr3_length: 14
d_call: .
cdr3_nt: TGTGCCTGGAGCACAGGCTTTGGGGCCTACGAGCAGTACTTC
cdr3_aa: CAWSTGFGAYEQYF

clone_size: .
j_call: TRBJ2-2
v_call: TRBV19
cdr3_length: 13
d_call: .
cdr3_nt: TGTGCCAGTACGGATTGGGGGGCCGGGGAGCTGTTTTTT
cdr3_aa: CASTDWGAGELFF

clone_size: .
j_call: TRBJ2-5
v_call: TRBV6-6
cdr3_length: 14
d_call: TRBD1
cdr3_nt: TGTGCCAGCAGCCGCCAGGGGGCCCTTGAGACCCAGTACTTC
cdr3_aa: CASSRQGALETQYF

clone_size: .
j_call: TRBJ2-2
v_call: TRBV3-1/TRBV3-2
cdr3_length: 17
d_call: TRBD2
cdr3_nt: TGTGCCAGCAGCCGCCCGGGACTAGCGGATAACACCGGGGAGCTGTTTTTT
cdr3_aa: CASSRPGLADNTGELFF

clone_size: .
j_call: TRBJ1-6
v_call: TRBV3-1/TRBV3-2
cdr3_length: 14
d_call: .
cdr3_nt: TGTGCCAGCAGCCCTGACAGAGTTAATTCACCCCTCCACTTT
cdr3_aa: CASSPDRVNSPLHF

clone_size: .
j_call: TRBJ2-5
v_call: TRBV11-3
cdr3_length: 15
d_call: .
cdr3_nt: TGTGCCAGCAGCTTAGGAGGTGGGAGTGGGGAGACCCAGTACTTC
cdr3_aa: CASSLGGGSGETQYF

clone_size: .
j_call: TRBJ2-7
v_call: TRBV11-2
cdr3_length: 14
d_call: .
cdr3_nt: TGTGCCAGCAGCTCCTCAACGGGGTCCTACGAGCAGTACTTC
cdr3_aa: CASSSSTGSYEQYF

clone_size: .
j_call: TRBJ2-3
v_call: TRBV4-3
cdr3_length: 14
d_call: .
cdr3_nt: TGCGCCAGCAGCCAAGGGGGGCGCACAGATACGCAGTATTTT
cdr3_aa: CASSQGGRTDTQYF

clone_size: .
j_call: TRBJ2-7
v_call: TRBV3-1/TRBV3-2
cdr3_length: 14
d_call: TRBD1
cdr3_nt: TGTGCCAGCAGCCAAGCTACAGGGGTCCACGAGCAGTACTTC
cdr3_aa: CASSQATGVHEQYF